This is a list of T cell receptor beta chains from one sample in a study of CD4+ T cells in melanoma. Clones were read by immunoSEQ multiplex PCR, and TCRdb kept only the in-frame ones, dropping some. The sample has about 110,000 clones; over 80% are singletons. Sequencing was carried out using peripheral blood. The receptors here all came from a human donor with melanoma. CDR3s include the opening cysteine and the closing phenylalanine or tryptophan. The D gene is left open where the match is weak. Clone size is stated in some rows and not others, as once, few, many or a class when expanded.

TRBJ2-2 | - | TRBV7-2 | - | TGTGCCAGCAGCTCCGGACCGGGTCAGGACACCGGGGAGCTGTTTTTT | CASSSGPGQDTGELFF
TRBJ1-3 | - | TRBV7-3 | - | TGTGCCAGCAGCTTAGGGCGACAGCACTCTGGAAACACCATATATTTT | CASSLGRQHSGNTIYF
TRBJ1-1 | few | TRBV19 | - | TGTGCCAGTAGTACCGGGGGCCCTGAAGCTTTCTTT | CASSTGGPEAFF
TRBJ2-6 | - | TRBV18 | - | TGTGCCAGCTCACCGTTTGGGGGGACTGGGGCCAACGTCCTGACTTTC | CASSPFGGTGANVLTF
TRBJ2-3 | - | TRBV6-5 | - | TGTGCCAGACGACCCAGGCGCGGGGGCACAGATACGCAGTATTTT | CARRPRRGGTDTQYF
TRBJ2-5 | - | TRBV9 | TRBD1 | TGTGCCAGCAGCGTTACAGGGGAGGAGACCCAGTACTTC | CASSVTGEETQYF
TRBJ1-3 | - | TRBV19 | - | TGTGCCAGTAGTATGGACAGCTCTGGAAACACCATATATTTT | CASSMDSSGNTIYF
TRBJ1-6 | - | TRBV30 | - | TGTGCCTGCCCCCCGCAGGGGAGCCACTCCTATAATTCACCCCTCCACTTT | CACPPQGSHSYNSPLHF
TRBJ1-1 | - | TRBV13 | TRBD1 | TGTGCCAGCAGCAGGACAGGGACTCCCATGAACACTGAAGCTTTCTTT | CASSRTGTPMNTEAFF
TRBJ2-3 | - | TRBV2 | - | TGTGCCAGCAGCAAAGAGCAGGTGGCAGATACGCAGTATTTT | CASSKEQVADTQYF
TRBJ2-1 | - | TRBV9 | TRBD2 | TGTGCCAGCAGCGAGAGGACTAGCGGACCTTACAATGAGCAGTTCTTC | CASSERTSGPYNEQFF
TRBJ2-3 | - | TRBV7-9 | - | TGTGCCAGCAGTGTACAAGTCGGGCGGGCCACGCAGTATTTT | CASSVQVGRATQYF
TRBJ2-3 | - | TRBV6-4 | TRBD2 | TGTGCCAGCAGTCAACTAGCGGGGGGTGGAGATACGCAGTATTTT | CASSQLAGGGDTQYF
TRBJ2-5 | - | TRBV7-8 | - | TGTGCCAGCACCCTCGGCGAGGAAGAGACCCAGTACTTC | CASTLGEEETQYF
TRBJ1-2 | - | TRBV2 | - | TGTGCCAGCAACAGGGACGGAGGCTACACCTTC | CASNRDGGYTF
TRBJ1-3 | - | TRBV28 | - | TGTGCCAGCAGTCTCACTGGCAGGGTTGGAAACACCATATATTTT | CASSLTGRVGNTIYF
TRBJ2-6 | few | TRBV11-3 | - | TGTGCCAGCGCCATAAGGTTAGGCTCTGGGGCCAACGTCCTGACTTTC | CASAIRLGSGANVLTF
TRBJ1-5 | - | TRBV1 | - | TGCACCAGCAGCCAAGAACAAGGGCCCGCCGTATATAGCAATCAGCCCCAGCATTTT | CTSSQEQGPAVYSNQPQHF
TRBJ1-1 | - | TRBV6-5 | - | TGTGCCAGCTCTAGACAGGACGGGGGCACTGAAGCTTTCTTT | CASSRQDGGTEAFF
TRBJ2-7 | - | TRBV20-1 | - | TGCAGTGCTTACACCCCCTCGGAGCAGTACTTC | CSAYTPSEQYF
TRBJ1-1 | - | TRBV19 | TRBD1 | TGTGCCAGTAGTATAGGTCGACAGGGCGTTAGCACTGAAGCTTTCTTT | CASSIGRQGVSTEAFF
TRBJ1-5 | - | TRBV28 | - | TGTGCCAGCAGTTTAGGGTCACATAGCAATCAGCCCCAGCATTTT | CASSLGSHSNQPQHF
TRBJ2-7 | - | TRBV28 | TRBD2 | TGTGCCAGCAGTTTAGTAGCGGGAGGTGTGCAGTACTTC | CASSLVAGGVQYF
TRBJ1-1 | - | TRBV6-1 | - | TGTGCCAGCAGTGAAGAATGGCGGGGGGCGAGCGCTGAAGCTTTCTTT | CASSEEWRGASAEAFF
TRBJ1-4 | - | TRBV7-9 | - | TGTGCCAGCAGCTTAGTTGGGCCGCCGGGCGAAAAACTGTTTTTT | CASSLVGPPGEKLFF
TRBJ1-1 | - | TRBV28 | - | TGTGCCAGCAGTCGGGGGAAAGCGGGCACTGAAGCTTTCTTT | CASSRGKAGTEAFF